These 4 T cell receptor beta chains share one sample of origin, sequenced in a study of blood T cell repertoires in COVID-19. The assay was immunoSEQ multiplex PCR, and TCRdb's table has in-frame clones only and misses some. The sample has around 250,000 clones; roughly 84% are singletons. The specimen sequenced was peripheral blood. The receptor set was obtained from a woman aged 35 to 49 who had recovered from COVID-19.

The rearrangement links TRBV18 to TRBJ2-3, with 7 nucleotides matching TRBD1. The CDR3 has 15 residues. The V gene's germline CDR1 is KGHSH and CDR2 LQKENI. V gave up 1 base and J gave up 2 bases; unmatched junction bases: 3. CDR3 in DNA: TGTGCCAGCTCACCACGGGACAGCCTCACAGATACGCAGTATTTT. The encoded protein is CASSPRDSLTDTQYF. The whole variable domain, remainder taken from reference TRBV18 and TRBJ2-3, is NAGVMQNPRHLVRRRGQEARLRCSPMKGHSHVYWYRQLPEEGLKFMVYLQKENIIDESGMPKERFSAEFPKEGPSILRIQQVVRGDSAAYFCASSPRDSLTDTQYFGPGTRLTVL.

This rearrangement joins TRBV24-1 to TRBJ1-1; the D is unclear. Per germline, CDR1 KGHDR and CDR2 SFDVKD. This CDR3 spans 17 amino acids. The ends were cut back, 0 bases at V and 1 base at J, with 14 bases in the middle. The CDR3 loop is CATSDLIWREGNTEAFF. CDR3 nucleotides: TGTGCCACCAGTGATTTGATATGGCGGGAGGGGAACACTGAAGCTTTCTTT.

The chain links TRBV28 to TRBJ1-1, with no clear D. Per germline, CDR1 MDHEN and CDR2 SYDVKM. The CDR3 extends over 12 amino acids. V gave up 2 bases and J gave up 8 bases, with 9 bases separating them. This CDR3 is CASSLGISEAFF. For the CDR3, the DNA is TGTGCCAGCAGTTTAGGCATCTCCGAAGCTTTCTTT.

The V gene is TRBV2, the J gene TRBJ2-5; D might be TRBD2 (6 bases). Germline V gives CDR1 SNHLY, CDR2 FYNNEI. V dropped 6 bases and J dropped 5 bases, with 10 bases sitting between them. CDR3 length: 12 residues. The CDR3 protein is CASSRLVETQYF. CDR3 coding DNA: TGTGCCAGCAGCAGACTAGTCGAGACCCAGTACTTC.